Described below is a single T cell receptor (beta chain) sequence and its context. This entry is derived from a study of blood T cell repertoires in COVID-19. Study details: Samples taken during acute and convalescent COVID-19 were collected in the United States, Italy and Spain.

The protocol was immunoSEQ multiplex PCR, while the TCRdb copy is restricted to in-frame clones and leaves out a portion. Here the sample spans 120,000 or so clones, 86% being singletons. CDR3 length: 14 residues. CDR1 SNHLY and CDR2 FYNNEI come from the germline V gene. V gave up 3 bases and J gave up 1 base, with 9 bases separating them. This chain connects TRBV2 to TRBJ1-1; no firm D call. Sequencing was carried out using peripheral blood. The sequence was obtained from a man aged 40-50 years with acute or convalescent COVID-19. Here the CDR3 reads CASSDPGSNTEAFF. For the CDR3, the DNA is TGTGCCAGCAGTGATCCGGGGTCGAACACTGAAGCTTTCTTT.